This is a list of T cell receptor beta chains from one sample in a study of shared clonotypes between healthy human individuals. Assay: immunoSEQ multiplex PCR; the TCRdb copy retains only in-frame clones and omits some. The sample contains around 2,000,000 clones, roughly 96% of which appear only once. The specimen was naive CD4+ T cells sorted from blood. The receptors were gathered from a young man in good health. The CDR3 runs from the conserved cysteine through the conserved F or W. A D gene is named only where the DNA matches it firmly. A clone size is listed for some rows: how often the clone was seen (once, few, many), or a class if it is expanded.

TRBJ2-7	TRBV27	once	TRBD2	TGTGCCAGCAGGTTACTAGCGGGAGGGTACGAGCAGTACTTC	CASRLLAGGYEQYF
TRBJ1-4	TRBV9	.	.	TGTGCCAGCAGCGGAACAGGGTTGGGGGAAAAACTGTTTTTT	CASSGTGLGEKLFF
TRBJ1-2	TRBV11-2	.	.	TGTGCCAGCAGCCGCACAGGCTTCTATGGCTACACCTTC	CASSRTGFYGYTF
TRBJ2-7	TRBV10-3	once	TRBD2	TGTGCCATCAGTGAATTAGCGGGGGAGGGCGAGCAGTACTTC	CAISELAGEGEQYF
TRBJ2-2	TRBV4-3	.	TRBD1	TGCGCCAGCAGCCATTCAGGGGGACAGACTGACACCGGGGAGCTGTTTTTT	CASSHSGGQTDTGELFF
TRBJ2-1	TRBV20-1	.	.	TGCAGTGTTCCTCCACTTGGGCCCCAGTTCTTC	CSVPPLGPQFF
TRBJ1-2	TRBV30	.	.	TGTGCCTGGAGGAGTTGGGAGACCCCGAGGGACTATGGCTACACCTTC	CAWRSWETPRDYGYTF
TRBJ2-7	TRBV28	.	TRBD1	TGTGCCAGCAGTTTTTCTTGGGGACAGGAGACCTACGAGCAGTACTTC	CASSFSWGQETYEQYF
TRBJ1-3	TRBV6-1	.	.	TGTGCCAGCAGTGAAGCCTGGGGATTAGCTGGAAACACCATATATTTT	CASSEAWGLAGNTIYF
TRBJ2-1	TRBV10-3	.	TRBD2	TGTGCCATCAGTGAGGGTCTAGCGGGCAATGAGCAGTTCTTC	CAISEGLAGNEQFF
TRBJ1-5	TRBV7-2	.	TRBD1	TGTGCCAGCAGCAAAGCGGGACAGTTTCAGCCCCAGCATTTT	CASSKAGQFQPQHF
TRBJ1-1	TRBV6-6	.	.	TGTGCCAGCAGTTACGGGTGGGGCCGCGAAGAAGCTTTCTTT	CASSYGWGREEAFF
TRBJ1-1	TRBV19	.	.	TGTGCCAGTAGCCTAGTGAACACTGAAGCTTTCTTT	CASSLVNTEAFF
TRBJ2-5	TRBV6-5	.	.	TGTGCCAGCACTCCGTCGGACACATCCAGAGAGACCCAGTACTTC	CASTPSDTSRETQYF
TRBJ2-4	TRBV18	.	TRBD1	TGTGCCAGCTCATCCTACAGGGGGGCCATTCAAAACATTCAGTACTTC	CASSSYRGAIQNIQYF
TRBJ2-7	TRBV30	.	.	TGTGCCTGGAGTACGGGGGACAGACCCTACGAGCAGTACTTC	CAWSTGDRPYEQYF
TRBJ2-7	TRBV18	many	TRBD2	TGTGCCAGCTCACAAGGAGCGGGAGAATCCTACGAGCAGTACTTC	CASSQGAGESYEQYF
TRBJ1-3	TRBV7-2	.	.	TGTGCCAGCAGCTTATCGTGGCGCTCTGGAAACACCATATATTTT	CASSLSWRSGNTIYF
TRBJ2-2	TRBV27	.	TRBD1	TGTGCCAGCAGTCGGGACAGGGGAAACGGGGAGCTGTTTTTT	CASSRDRGNGELFF
TRBJ1-2	TRBV5-1	.	TRBD1	TGCGCCAGCAGCTTGGCCCAGGGGGCGGATGGCTACACCTTC	CASSLAQGADGYTF
TRBJ2-1	TRBV7-2	.	TRBD2	TGTGCCAGCAGCTTACCCACACTAGCGGGAGGGCTCGATGAGCAGTTCTTC	CASSLPTLAGGLDEQFF
TRBJ2-2	TRBV6-5	.	TRBD2	TGTGCCAGCAGTAGGGTTCAGGGAGGGACCGGGGAGCTGTTTTTT	CASSRVQGGTGELFF
TRBJ2-7	TRBV12-5	.	.	TGTGCTAGTGGTTTGGACATAGGCTTCTACGAGCAGTACTTC	CASGLDIGFYEQYF
TRBJ1-1	TRBV6-5	.	.	TGTGCCAGCAGTTACCAGTGGAACACTGAAGCTTTCTTT	CASSYQWNTEAFF
TRBJ1-2	TRBV7-9	.	.	TGTGCCAGCAGCCCTGCGGGGGGCGGCTATGGCTACACCTTC	CASSPAGGGYGYTF
TRBJ2-7	TRBV4-3	.	.	TGCGCCAGCAGCCAAGAGTTGGTTCACGAGCAGTACTTC	CASSQELVHEQYF
TRBJ2-3	TRBV5-1	.	TRBD2	TGCGCCAGCAGCTTGGCGGCGACTAGCGGGACGGGGATCCCAGATACGCAGTATTTT	CASSLAATSGTGIPDTQYF
TRBJ1-4	TRBV30	.	TRBD1	TGTGCCTGGAGTGCAGACCGGACAGGGTCTAATGAAAAACTGTTTTTT	CAWSADRTGSNEKLFF
TRBJ1-2	TRBV4-1	once	TRBD1	TGCGCCAGCAGCCGGGATGGGACAGGGGGCGCGCAGGGCTACACCTTC	CASSRDGTGGAQGYTF
TRBJ2-1	TRBV9	once	TRBD2	TGTGCCAGCAGCGTAGGCCCGGGACTAGCGGGAGGGGCCTACAATGAGCAGTTCTTC	CASSVGPGLAGGAYNEQFF
TRBJ2-7	TRBV15	.	.	TGTGCCACCAGCCGATATGACTCGGGAACGAACGAGCAGTACTTC	CATSRYDSGTNEQYF
TRBJ2-1	TRBV5-6	.	TRBD1	TGTGCCAGCAGCTTGGGGGGACAGGGGAACTACAATGAGCAGTTCTTC	CASSLGGQGNYNEQFF
TRBJ1-1	TRBV2	.	.	TGTGCCAGCAGTGTCGGCGGGGGCACTGAAGCTTTCTTT	CASSVGGGTEAFF
TRBJ2-2	TRBV10-2	.	.	TGCGCCAGCAGACCCACTACACGGACGGACGCGAACACCGGGGAGCTGTTTTTT	CASRPTTRTDANTGELFF
TRBJ2-3	TRBV7-9	.	.	TGTGCCAGCAGCTTAGCCGGGAGCGCAGATACGCAGTATTTT	CASSLAGSADTQYF
TRBJ1-1	TRBV5-4	.	.	TGTGCCAGCAGCGCCCAGGGTGGCACTGAAGCTTTCTTT	CASSAQGGTEAFF
TRBJ1-2	TRBV5-4	.	.	TGTGCCAGCAGCCTCCCGGGACCTCTGAACTATGGCTACACCTTC	CASSLPGPLNYGYTF
TRBJ2-2	TRBV6-1	.	.	TGTGCCAGCAGCCGAAGGTCGGGTAACACCGGGGAGCTGTTTTTT	CASSRRSGNTGELFF
TRBJ2-1	TRBV10-3	.	TRBD2	TGTGCCATCAGCCCCTATAGCGGGAAGCAGTTCTTC	CAISPYSGKQFF
TRBJ2-1	TRBV11-2	once	TRBD2	TGTGCCAGCAGCTTAGGGGCGGGGGTCTACAATGAGCAGTTCTTC	CASSLGAGVYNEQFF
TRBJ2-1	TRBV7-8	.	TRBD2	TGTGCCAGCAGCTCGGGACTAACCTATGAGCAGTTCTTC	CASSSGLTYEQFF
TRBJ2-2	TRBV7-2	.	.	TGTGCCAGCAGCCCCGTAGGAGGGACCAACACCGGGGAGCTGTTTTTT	CASSPVGGTNTGELFF
TRBJ1-4	TRBV28	.	TRBD1	TGTGCCAGCAGTTCCGGGGACAGACTTGAAAAACTGTTTTTT	CASSSGDRLEKLFF
TRBJ1-5	TRBV30	once	.	TGTGCCTGGAGTGGAGCAGGCCGTGAGCCCCAGCATTTT	CAWSGAGREPQHF
TRBJ1-1	TRBV11-2	.	.	TGTGCCAGCAGCTTAGTTGGAATGGGCACTGAAGCTTTCTTT	CASSLVGMGTEAFF
TRBJ1-2	TRBV6-4	.	TRBD1	TGTGCCAGCAGTCTCGTTCCGGGACAGTACTATGGCTACACCTTC	CASSLVPGQYYGYTF
TRBJ2-7	TRBV18	.	.	TGTGCCAGCTCTCCACAACTAGAAGCCGAGCAGTACTTC	CASSPQLEAEQYF
TRBJ2-2	TRBV4-3	.	.	TGCGCCAGCAGCCGCACCGCCACCGCGAACACCGGGGAGCTGTTTTTT	CASSRTATANTGELFF
TRBJ1-5	TRBV7-2	.	.	TGTGCCAGCAGCCCCGGACCAGAGACCGCGTGGCCCCAGCATTTT	CASSPGPETAWPQHF